The 16 T cell receptor beta chains below all came from one sample that was sequenced in a study of blood T cell repertoires in COVID-19 (dated by TCRdb to 2020 to 2022). The library was prepared using the immunoSEQ multiplex PCR assay. TCRdb limited this immuneACCESS table to in-frame rearrangements with V and J called. A share of clones is missing; checked studies link under half to unresolved V genes, and the rest is unexplained. The sample table records about 300,000 clones; roughly 90% of these occur just once. The ten largest clones capture 5% to 7% of the sample. The sequenced material came from peripheral blood. The source is a man between 18 and 29 years old who had recovered from COVID-19.

This clone was seen once. V gene TRBV6-5 combines with J gene TRBJ2-7, with 13 bases identical to TRBD2. After removal of 6 bases from V and 3 bases from J, the junction contained 5 bases not matched to a gene. This CDR3 spans 15 amino acids. CDR1 is MNHEY and CDR2 is SVGAGI in the germline V gene. CDR3 bases: TGTGCCAGCAGCCAGACTAGCGGGGGGTTCTACGAGCAGTACTTC. Amino acid sequence: CASSQTSGGFYEQYF.

CDR3 region: CASSVEVGQGTHYGYTF. CDR3 nucleotides: TGTGCCAGCAGCGTAGAGGTGGGACAGGGGACCCACTATGGCTACACCTTC. The chain recombines TRBV9 with TRBJ1-2; 10 bases align to TRBD1. This CDR3 has 17 amino acids. The V and J ends lost 0 bases and 3 bases, in that order; junction bases with no gene match: 8. Germline CDR1 and CDR2: SGDLS and YYNGEE.

This chain links TRBV11-2 with TRBJ2-3; TRBD2 matches at 7 bases. The trim removed 9 bases at V and 7 bases at J, leaving 7 bases unmatched. Germline V CDR1 and CDR2: SGHAT, FQNNGV. CDR3 length equals 12 residues. CDR3 region: CASAAGAYTQYF. The CDR3 DNA follows: TGTGCCAGTGCCGCGGGAGCCTATACGCAGTATTTT.

This rearrangement joins TRBV18 to TRBJ1-1; D is perhaps TRBD1 (6 bases). V lost 6 bases, J lost 8 bases, and 16 bases lay in between. From germline, CDR1 is KGHSH and CDR2 LQKENI. The CDR3 totals 13 residues. The CDR3 spells CASSPGTQREAFF. For the CDR3, the DNA is TGTGCCAGCTCTCCCGGGACACAACGCGAAGCTTTCTTT.

The chain joins TRBV2 to TRBJ1-2; 10 positions match TRBD1. Trimming took 4 bases from V and 3 from J; bases not matched to a gene: 2. CDR1 is SNHLY and CDR2 is FYNNEI in the germline V gene. The length of the CDR3 is 14 residues. This chain's CDR3 is CASSAGQGHYGYTF. The DNA of the CDR3 is TGTGCCAGCAGTGCGGGACAGGGGCACTATGGCTACACCTTC.

In this sample, this clone turned up once. This sequence joins TRBV18 and TRBJ2-1, with TRBD1 identical over 8 bases. The trim removed 2 bases at V and 1 base at J, leaving 7 bases unmatched. This CDR3 contains 17 residues. Germline assignment: CDR1 KGHSH and CDR2 LQKENI. The CDR3 loop is CASSPAIGQGSYNEQFF. Here the CDR3 DNA reads TGTGCCAGCTCACCAGCGATCGGACAGGGTTCCTACAATGAGCAGTTCTTC.

Worth noting for this clone: Other nucleotide sequences in the sample specify the same CDR3. The gene calls are TRBV3-1 (or the pseudogene TRBV3-2) and TRBJ1-2; 9 bases agree with TRBD1. Germline V gene lookup returns CDR1 LGHDT and CDR2 YNNKEL (reference sequence). Unmatched junction bases numbered 4, after V lost 4 bases and J lost 4 bases. This CDR3 is built from 14 residues. CDR3 residues: CASSPGQGPYGYTF. DNA of the CDR3: TGTGCCAGCAGCCCGGGACAGGGCCCCTATGGCTACACCTTC.

This sequence joins TRBV6-2 or TRBV6-3 and TRBJ2-1, with D tentatively TRBD1 (5 bases). The CDR3 totals 15 residues. Between the trimmed V and J ends, which lost 0 bases and 4 bases, there was a span of 10 bases. The germline V gene has CDR1 MNHEY and CDR2 SVGEGT. The CDR3 DNA sequence: TGTGCCAGCAGTTACTCATGGGGCGCGTACAATGAGCAGTTCTTC. Translation: CASSYSWGAYNEQFF.

This clone was counted a few times. The chain couples TRBV4-3 to TRBJ2-7, with D unclear. Looked up from germline, CDR1 is LGHNA and CDR2 is YSLEER. This CDR3 is built from 16 residues. V was clipped by 0 bases and J by 0 bases, with 12 bases between them. The DNA of the CDR3 is TGCGCCAGCAGCCAAGAGGATTGTCAGGTCTCCTACGAGCAGTACTTC. The encoded protein is CASSQEDCQVSYEQYF.

This chain connects TRBV6-1 to TRBJ1-1; 7 bases fit TRBD1. This CDR3 is 14 amino acids long. Losses at the gene ends were 2 bases for V and 4 bases for J; bases not matched to a gene: 4. Germline V gives CDR1 MNHNS, CDR2 SASEGT. The DNA for the CDR3 is TGTGCCAGCAGTGAACCAGGGGGGATCACTGAAGCTTTCTTT. Translated, it gives CASSEPGGITEAFF.

This chain uses TRBV6-5 with TRBJ1-3; 7 positions match TRBD1. V lost 6 bases to trimming and J lost 4 bases; unmatched junction nucleotides: 6. Germline CDR1 MNHEY, CDR2 SVGAGI. The length of the CDR3 is 14 residues. The CDR3 is CASRPARGGNTIYF. CDR3 in DNA: TGTGCCAGCAGACCGGCCAGGGGGGGAAACACCATATATTTT.

The chain couples TRBV11-2 to TRBJ1-1; a weak D match, TRBD1 (6 bases). The V gene lost 1 base and the J gene lost 1 base, with 13 bases spanning the gap. This CDR3 is built from 16 residues. Germline V gene sequence: CDR1 SGHAT, CDR2 FQNNGV. CDR3 DNA sequence: TGTGCCAGCAGCTTAGGGTTGGGCAGGGGGAACACTGAAGCTTTCTTT. Its translation is CASSLGLGRGNTEAFF.

The chain combines TRBV5-1 with TRBJ2-7; TRBD1 matches 8 bases. Germline assignment: CDR1 SGHRS and CDR2 YFSETQ. The CDR3 has 16 amino acids. V lost 4 bases and J lost 6; bases outside the gene matches: 15. The CDR3 nucleotides read TGCGCCAGCAGCGCTCCGGGTTTGACAGGGGAGAGCGAGCAGTACTTC. Translation gives CASSAPGLTGESEQYF.

As concerns this clone: This sample includes further DNA sequences coding for the same CDR3. The rearrangement links TRBV5-1 to TRBJ1-1; 7 nucleotides match TRBD1. This CDR3 has 14 residues. Germline V CDR1 and CDR2: SGHRS, YFSETQ. V lost 0 bases, J lost 3 bases, and 2 bases stayed unmatched. The CDR3 region is CASSLVGGDTEAFF. The CDR3 DNA is TGCGCCAGCAGCTTGGTAGGGGGCGACACTGAAGCTTTCTTT.

The rearrangement links TRBV6-2 or TRBV6-3 to TRBJ1-2; D remains unclear. Deletions cut 2 bases from V and 5 bases from J, with 9 bases between. This CDR3 has 13 amino acids. Germline V gene data show CDR1 as MNHEY and CDR2 as SVGEGT. The CDR3 reads CASSYDGRYGYTF. In DNA form, the CDR3 reads TGTGCCAGCAGTTACGATGGGAGATATGGCTACACCTTC.

The chain has TRBV5-1 and TRBJ2-5; D possibly corresponds to TRBD2 (6 bases). V lost 4 bases, J lost 7 bases, and 14 bases lay in between. CDR3 length: 13 residues. Germline values: CDR1 SGHRS, CDR2 YFSETQ. CDR3: CASSHDGSLTQYF. The CDR3 DNA sequence: TGCGCCAGCAGCCACGACGGGAGCTTGACCCAGTACTTC.